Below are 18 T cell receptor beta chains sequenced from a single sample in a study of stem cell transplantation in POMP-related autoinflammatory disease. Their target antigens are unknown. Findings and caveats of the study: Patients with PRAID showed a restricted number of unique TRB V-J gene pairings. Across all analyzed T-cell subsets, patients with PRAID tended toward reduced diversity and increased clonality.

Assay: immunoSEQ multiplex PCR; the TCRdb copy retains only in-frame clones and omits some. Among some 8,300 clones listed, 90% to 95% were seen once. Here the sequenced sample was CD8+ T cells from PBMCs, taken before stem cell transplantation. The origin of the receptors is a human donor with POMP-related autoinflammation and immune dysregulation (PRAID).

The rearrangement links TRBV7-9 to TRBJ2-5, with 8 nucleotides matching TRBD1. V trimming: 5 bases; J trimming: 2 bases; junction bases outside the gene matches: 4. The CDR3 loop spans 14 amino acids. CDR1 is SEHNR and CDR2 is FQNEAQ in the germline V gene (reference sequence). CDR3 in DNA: TGTGCCAGCAGCGTCCGACAGGGGCAAGAGACCCAGTACTTC. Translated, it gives CASSVRQGQETQYF.

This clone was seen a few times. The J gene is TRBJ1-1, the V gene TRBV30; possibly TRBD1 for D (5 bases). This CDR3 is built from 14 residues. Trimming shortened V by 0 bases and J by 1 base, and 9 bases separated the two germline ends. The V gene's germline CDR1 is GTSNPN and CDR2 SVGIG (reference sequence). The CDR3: CAWSVGQGNTEAFF. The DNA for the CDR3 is TGTGCCTGGAGTGTAGGGCAGGGGAACACTGAAGCTTTCTTT.

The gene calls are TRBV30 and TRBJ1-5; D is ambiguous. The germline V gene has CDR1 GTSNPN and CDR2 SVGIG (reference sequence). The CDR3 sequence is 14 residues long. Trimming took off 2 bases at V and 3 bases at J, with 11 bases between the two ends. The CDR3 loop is CAWSHGWNNQPQHF. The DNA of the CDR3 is TGTGCCTGGAGTCATGGGTGGAACAATCAGCCCCAGCATTTT.

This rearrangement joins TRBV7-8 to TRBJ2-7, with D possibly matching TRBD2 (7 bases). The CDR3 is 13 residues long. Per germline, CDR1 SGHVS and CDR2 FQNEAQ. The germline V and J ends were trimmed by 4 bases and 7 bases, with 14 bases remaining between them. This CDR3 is CASSYTGREEQYF. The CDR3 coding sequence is TGTGCCAGCAGCTACACAGGGAGGGAGGAGCAGTACTTC.

Here the CDR3 DNA reads TGTGCCAGCAGCACCCCCTTCAATGAGCAGTTCTTC. It yields the protein CASSTPFNEQFF. This sequence joins TRBV28 and TRBJ2-1; D uncertain. V lost 6 bases and J 6 bases, leaving 9 bases between the germline ends. CDR3 length: 12 residues. From germline, CDR1 is MDHEN and CDR2 SYDVKM.

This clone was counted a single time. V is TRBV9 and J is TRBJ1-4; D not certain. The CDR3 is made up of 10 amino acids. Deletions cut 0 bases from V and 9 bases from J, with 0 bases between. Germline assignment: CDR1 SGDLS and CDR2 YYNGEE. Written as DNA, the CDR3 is TGTGCCAGCAGCGTAGAAAAACTGTTTTTT. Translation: CASSVEKLFF. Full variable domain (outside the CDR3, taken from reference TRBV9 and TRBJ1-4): DSGVTQTPKHLITATGQRVTLRCSPRSGDLSVYWYQQSLDQGLQFLIQYYNGEERAKGNILERFSAQQFPDLHSELNLSSLELGDSALYFCASSVEKLFFGSGTQLSVL.

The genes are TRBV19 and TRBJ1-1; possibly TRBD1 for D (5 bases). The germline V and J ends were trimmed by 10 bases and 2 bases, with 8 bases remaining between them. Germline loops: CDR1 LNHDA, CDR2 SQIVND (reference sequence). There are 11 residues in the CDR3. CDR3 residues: CATRENTEAFF. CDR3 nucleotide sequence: TGTGCCACCAGGGAAAACACTGAAGCTTTCTTT.

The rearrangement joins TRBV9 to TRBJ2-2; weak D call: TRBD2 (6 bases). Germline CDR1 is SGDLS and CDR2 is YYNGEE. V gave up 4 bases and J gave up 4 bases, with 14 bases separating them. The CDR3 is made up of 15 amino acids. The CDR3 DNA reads TGTGCCAGCAGCCCCTGGGGGGATCCCACCGGGGAGCTGTTTTTT. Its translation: CASSPWGDPTGELFF.

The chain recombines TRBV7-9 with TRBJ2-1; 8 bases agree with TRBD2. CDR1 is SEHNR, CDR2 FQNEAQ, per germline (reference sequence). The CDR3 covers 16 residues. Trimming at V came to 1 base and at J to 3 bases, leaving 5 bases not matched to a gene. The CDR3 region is CASSLVPAGVYNEQFF. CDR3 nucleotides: TGTGCCAGCAGCTTAGTCCCAGCGGGAGTCTACAATGAGCAGTTCTTC.

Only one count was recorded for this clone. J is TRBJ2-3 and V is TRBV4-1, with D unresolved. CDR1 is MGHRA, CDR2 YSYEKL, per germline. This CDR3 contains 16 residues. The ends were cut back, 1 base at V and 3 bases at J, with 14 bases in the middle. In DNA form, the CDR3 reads TGCGCCAGCAGCCAAGTCCCTCCCCCCGCAACAGATACGCAGTATTTT. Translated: CASSQVPPPATDTQYF.

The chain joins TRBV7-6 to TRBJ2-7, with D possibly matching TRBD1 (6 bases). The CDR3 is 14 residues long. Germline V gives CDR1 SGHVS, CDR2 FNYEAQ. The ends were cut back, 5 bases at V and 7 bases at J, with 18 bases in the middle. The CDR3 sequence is CASSGTGLPTEQYF. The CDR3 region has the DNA TGTGCCAGCAGCGGAACAGGGTTACCTACGGAGCAGTACTTC.

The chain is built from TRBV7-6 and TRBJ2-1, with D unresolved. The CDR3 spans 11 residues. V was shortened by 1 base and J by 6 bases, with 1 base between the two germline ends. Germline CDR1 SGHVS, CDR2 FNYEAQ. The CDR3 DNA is TGTGCCAGCAGCTTAGGCAATGAGCAGTTCTTC. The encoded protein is CASSLGNEQFF.

CDR3 sequence reads: CASSFAGGNQPQHF. The CDR3, as DNA: TGTGCCAGCAGTTTTGCAGGCGGGAATCAGCCCCAGCATTTT. The V and J genes are TRBV27 and TRBJ1-5; D call uncertain. CDR1 MNHEY and CDR2 SMNVEV come from the germline V gene (reference sequence). The CDR3 runs to 14 residues. The germline V and J ends were trimmed by 3 bases and 4 bases, with 10 bases remaining between them.

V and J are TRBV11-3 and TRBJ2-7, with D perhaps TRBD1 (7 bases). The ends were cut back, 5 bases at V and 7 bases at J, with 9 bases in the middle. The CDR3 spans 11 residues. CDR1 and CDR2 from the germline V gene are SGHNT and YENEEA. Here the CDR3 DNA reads TGTGCCAGCAGCGCAGGGGGGGAGCAGTACTTC. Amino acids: CASSAGGEQYF.

The CDR3 nucleotides read TGTGCCAGCAGTGAGGGACAGCTCACTGAAGCTTTCTTT. This translates into CASSEGQLTEAFF. This chain connects TRBV28 to TRBJ1-1; 7 bases match TRBD1. Germline lookup yields CDR1 MDHEN and CDR2 SYDVKM. This CDR3 contains 13 residues. J gave up 4 bases and V 5 bases, and 4 bases lay outside the gene matches.

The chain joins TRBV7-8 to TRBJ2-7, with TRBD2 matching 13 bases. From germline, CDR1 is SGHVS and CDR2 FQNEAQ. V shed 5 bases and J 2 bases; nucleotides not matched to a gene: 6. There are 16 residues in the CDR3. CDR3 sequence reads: CASSGPGTSGTYEQYF. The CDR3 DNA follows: TGTGCCAGCAGCGGACCGGGGACTAGCGGGACCTACGAGCAGTACTTC. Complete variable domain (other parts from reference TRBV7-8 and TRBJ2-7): GAGVSQSPRYKVAKRGQDVALRCDPISGHVSLFWYQQALGQGPEFLTYFQNEAQLDKSGLPSDRFFAERPEGSVSTLKIQRTQQEDSAVYLCASSGPGTSGTYEQYFGPGTRLTVT.

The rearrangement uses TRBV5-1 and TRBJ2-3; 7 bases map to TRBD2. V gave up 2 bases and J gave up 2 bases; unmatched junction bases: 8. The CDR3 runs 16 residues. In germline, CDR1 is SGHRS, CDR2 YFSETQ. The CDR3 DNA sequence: TGCGCCAGCAGCTTCGAGGGACTACCATTCACAGATACGCAGTATTTT. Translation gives CASSFEGLPFTDTQYF.

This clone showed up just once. This CDR3 reads CASSQGRGAPMNTEAFF. Written as DNA, the CDR3 is TGCGCCAGCAGCCAAGGTAGGGGGGCCCCCATGAACACTGAAGCTTTCTTT. J is TRBJ1-1 and V is TRBV4-1; D possibly corresponds to TRBD1 (6 bases). The CDR3 is 17 amino acids. Germline values: CDR1 MGHRA, CDR2 YSYEKL. V gave up 1 base and J gave up 0 bases, with 15 bases separating them.